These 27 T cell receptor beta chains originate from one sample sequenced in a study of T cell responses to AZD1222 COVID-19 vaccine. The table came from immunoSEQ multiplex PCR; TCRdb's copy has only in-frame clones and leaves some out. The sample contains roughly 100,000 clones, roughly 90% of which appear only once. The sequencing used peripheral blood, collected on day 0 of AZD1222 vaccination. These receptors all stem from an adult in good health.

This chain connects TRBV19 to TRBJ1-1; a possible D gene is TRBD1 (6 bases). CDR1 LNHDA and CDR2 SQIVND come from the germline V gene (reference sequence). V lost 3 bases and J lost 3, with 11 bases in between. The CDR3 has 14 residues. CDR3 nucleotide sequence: TGTGCCAGTAGTATCCAGGGGCTGGACACTGAAGCTTTCTTT. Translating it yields CASSIQGLDTEAFF.

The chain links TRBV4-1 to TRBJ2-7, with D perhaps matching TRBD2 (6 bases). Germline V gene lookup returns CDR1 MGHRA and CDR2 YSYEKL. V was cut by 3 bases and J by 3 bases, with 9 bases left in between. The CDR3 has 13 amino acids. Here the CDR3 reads CASSHQTSYEQYF. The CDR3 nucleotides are TGCGCCAGCAGCCATCAGACTAGCTACGAGCAGTACTTC.

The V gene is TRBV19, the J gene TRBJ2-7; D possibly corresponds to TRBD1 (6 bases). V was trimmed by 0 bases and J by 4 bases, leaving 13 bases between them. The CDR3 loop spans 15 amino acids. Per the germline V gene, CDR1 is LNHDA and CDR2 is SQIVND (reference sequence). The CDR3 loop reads CASSIDLRTAYEQYF. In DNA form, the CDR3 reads TGTGCCAGTAGTATAGATTTGAGGACAGCATACGAGCAGTACTTC.

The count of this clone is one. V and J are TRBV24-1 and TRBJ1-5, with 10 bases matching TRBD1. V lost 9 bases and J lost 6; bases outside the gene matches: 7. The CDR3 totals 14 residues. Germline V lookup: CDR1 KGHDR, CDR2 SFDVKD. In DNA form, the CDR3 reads TGTGCCACCCAAGACAGGGGGCCAGCTCAGCCCCAGCATTTT. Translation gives CATQDRGPAQPQHF.

CDR3 protein: CASSPGQALHEQYF. The CDR3 region has the DNA TGTGCCAGCAGCCCGGGACAGGCTCTCCACGAGCAGTACTTC. The chain combines TRBV6-5 with TRBJ2-7; TRBD1 aligns across 8 bases. V lost 6 bases to trimming and J lost 5 bases; unmatched junction nucleotides: 9. The length of the CDR3 is 14 residues. Germline V gene lookup returns CDR1 MNHEY and CDR2 SVGAGI.

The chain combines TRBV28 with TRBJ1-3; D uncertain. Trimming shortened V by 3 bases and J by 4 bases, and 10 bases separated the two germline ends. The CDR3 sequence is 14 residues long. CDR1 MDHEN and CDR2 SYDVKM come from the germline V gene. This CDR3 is CASSLRGAGNTIYF. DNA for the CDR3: TGTGCCAGCAGTTTGAGAGGTGCCGGAAACACCATATATTTT.

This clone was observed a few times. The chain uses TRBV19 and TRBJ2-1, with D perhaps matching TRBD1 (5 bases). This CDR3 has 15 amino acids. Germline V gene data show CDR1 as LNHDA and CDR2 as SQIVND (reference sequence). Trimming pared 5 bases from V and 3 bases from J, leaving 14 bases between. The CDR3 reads CASSYQGIGYNEQFF. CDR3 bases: TGTGCCAGTAGTTATCAGGGAATAGGCTACAATGAGCAGTTCTTC.

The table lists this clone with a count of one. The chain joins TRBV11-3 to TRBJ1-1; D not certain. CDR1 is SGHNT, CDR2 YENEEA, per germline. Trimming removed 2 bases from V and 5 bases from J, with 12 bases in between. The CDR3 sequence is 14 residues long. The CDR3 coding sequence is TGTGCCAGCAGCTTATCCTATTCGGGGACTGAAGCTTTCTTT. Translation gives CASSLSYSGTEAFF.

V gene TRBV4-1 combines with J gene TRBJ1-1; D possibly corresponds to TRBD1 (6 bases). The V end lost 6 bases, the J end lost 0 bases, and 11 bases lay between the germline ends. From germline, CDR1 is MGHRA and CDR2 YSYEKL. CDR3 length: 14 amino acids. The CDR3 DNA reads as TGCGCCAGCAGAGACACAGGGATGAACACTGAAGCTTTCTTT. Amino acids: CASRDTGMNTEAFF.

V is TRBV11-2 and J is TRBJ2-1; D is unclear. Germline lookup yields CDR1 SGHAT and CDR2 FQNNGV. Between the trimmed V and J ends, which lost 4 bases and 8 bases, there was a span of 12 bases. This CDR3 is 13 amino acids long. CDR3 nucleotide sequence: TGTGCCAGCAGCTCGTTGGTCTGGTATGAGCAGTTCTTC. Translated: CASSSLVWYEQFF.

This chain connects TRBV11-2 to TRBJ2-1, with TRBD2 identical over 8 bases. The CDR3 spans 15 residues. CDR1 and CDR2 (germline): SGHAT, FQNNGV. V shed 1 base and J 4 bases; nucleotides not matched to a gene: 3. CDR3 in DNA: TGTGCCAGCAGCTTAGGCCAGCGGGGGTACAATGAGCAGTTCTTC. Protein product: CASSLGQRGYNEQFF.

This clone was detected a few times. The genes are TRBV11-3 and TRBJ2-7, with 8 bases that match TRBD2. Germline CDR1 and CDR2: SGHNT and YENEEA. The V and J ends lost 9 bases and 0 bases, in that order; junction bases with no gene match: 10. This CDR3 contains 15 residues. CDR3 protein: CASAPGGPSSYEQYF. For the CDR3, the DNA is TGTGCCAGTGCCCCGGGGGGGCCGAGCTCCTACGAGCAGTACTTC.

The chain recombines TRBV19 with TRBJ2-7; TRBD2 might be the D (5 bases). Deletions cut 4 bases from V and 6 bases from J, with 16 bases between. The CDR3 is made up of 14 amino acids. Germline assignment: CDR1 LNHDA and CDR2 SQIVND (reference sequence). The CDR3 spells CASSRGTGFGEQYF. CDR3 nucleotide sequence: TGTGCCAGTAGTAGGGGAACGGGGTTTGGCGAGCAGTACTTC.

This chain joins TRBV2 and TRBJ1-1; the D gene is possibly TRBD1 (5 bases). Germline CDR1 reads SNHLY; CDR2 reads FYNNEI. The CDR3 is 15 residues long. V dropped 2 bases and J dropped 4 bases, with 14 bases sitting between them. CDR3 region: CASSEWGLSGTEAFF. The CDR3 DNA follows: TGTGCCAGCAGTGAATGGGGCCTCAGTGGCACTGAAGCTTTCTTT. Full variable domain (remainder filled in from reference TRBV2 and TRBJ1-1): EPEVTQTPSHQVTQMGQEVILRCVPISNHLYFYWYRQILGQKVEFLVSFYNNEISEKSEIFDDQFSVERPDGSNFTLKIRSTKLEDSAMYFCASSEWGLSGTEAFFGQGTRLTVV.

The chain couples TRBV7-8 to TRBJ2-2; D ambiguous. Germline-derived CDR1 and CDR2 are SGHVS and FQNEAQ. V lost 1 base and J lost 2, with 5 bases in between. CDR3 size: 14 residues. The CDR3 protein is CASSLGANTGELFF. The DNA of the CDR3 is TGTGCCAGCAGCTTAGGGGCAAACACCGGGGAGCTGTTTTTT.

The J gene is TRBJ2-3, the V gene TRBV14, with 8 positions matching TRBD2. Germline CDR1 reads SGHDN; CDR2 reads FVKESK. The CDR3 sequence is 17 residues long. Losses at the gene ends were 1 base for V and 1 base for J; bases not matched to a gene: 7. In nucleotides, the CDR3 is TGTGCCAGCAGCCAAGGTGCGGGGGGTCCAGGCACAGATACGCAGTATTTT. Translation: CASSQGAGGPGTDTQYF. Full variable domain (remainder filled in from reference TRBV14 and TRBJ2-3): EAGVTQFPSHSVIEKGQTVTLRCDPISGHDNLYWYRRVMGKEIKFLLHFVKESKQDESGMPNNRFLAERTGGTYSTLKVQPAELEDSGVYFCASSQGAGGPGTDTQYFGPGTRLTVL.

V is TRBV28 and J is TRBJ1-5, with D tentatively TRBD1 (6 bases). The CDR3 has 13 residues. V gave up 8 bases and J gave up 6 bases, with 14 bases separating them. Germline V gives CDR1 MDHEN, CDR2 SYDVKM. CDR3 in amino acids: CASVTGSAQPQHF. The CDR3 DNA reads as TGTGCCAGCGTCACAGGGTCGGCTCAGCCCCAGCATTTT.

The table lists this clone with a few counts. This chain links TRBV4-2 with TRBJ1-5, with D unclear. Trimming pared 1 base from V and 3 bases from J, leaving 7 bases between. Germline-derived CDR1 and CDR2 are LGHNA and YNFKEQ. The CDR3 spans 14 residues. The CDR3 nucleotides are TGTGCCAGCAGCCAAGGGGTGGCCAATCAGCCCCAGCATTTT. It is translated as CASSQGVANQPQHF.

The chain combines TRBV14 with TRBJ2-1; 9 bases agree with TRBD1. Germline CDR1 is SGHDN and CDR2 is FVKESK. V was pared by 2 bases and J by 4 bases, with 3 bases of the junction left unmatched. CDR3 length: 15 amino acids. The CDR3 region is CASSQRQGGYNEQFF. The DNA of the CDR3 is TGTGCCAGCAGCCAAAGACAGGGGGGGTACAATGAGCAGTTCTTC.

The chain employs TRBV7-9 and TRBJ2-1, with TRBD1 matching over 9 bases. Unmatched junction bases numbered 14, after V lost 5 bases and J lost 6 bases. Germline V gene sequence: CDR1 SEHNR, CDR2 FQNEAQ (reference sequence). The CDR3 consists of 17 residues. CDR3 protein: CASSEGAGTGFFNEQFF. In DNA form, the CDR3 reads TGTGCCAGCAGCGAAGGCGCCGGGACAGGGTTTTTCAATGAGCAGTTCTTC.

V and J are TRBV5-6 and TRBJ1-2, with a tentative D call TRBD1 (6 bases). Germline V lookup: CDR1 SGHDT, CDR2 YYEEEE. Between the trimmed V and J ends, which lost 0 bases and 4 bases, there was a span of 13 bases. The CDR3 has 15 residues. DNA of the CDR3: TGTGCCAGCAGCTTGGAGCAGGGGCGCGGCTATGGCTACACCTTC. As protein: CASSLEQGRGYGYTF. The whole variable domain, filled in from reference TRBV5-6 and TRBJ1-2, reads DAGVTQSPTHLIKTRGQQVTLRCSPKSGHDTVSWYQQALGQGPQFIFQYYEEEERQRGNFPDRFSGHQFPNYSSELNVNALLLGDSALYLCASSLEQGRGYGYTFGSGTRLTVV.

CDR3 residues: CSVDAGGGHEQYF. The CDR3 region has the DNA TGCAGCGTTGATGCGGGCGGGGGCCACGAGCAGTACTTC. This chain uses TRBV29-1 with TRBJ2-7, with D possibly TRBD2 on 7 matching bases. This CDR3 region has 13 residues. V lost 3 bases and J 5 bases, leaving 14 bases between the germline ends. Germline CDR1 reads SQVTM; CDR2 reads ANQGSEA.

CDR3 in amino acids: CASREGGRETQYF. The CDR3 DNA reads as TGTGCCAGCAGGGAGGGGGGACGCGAGACCCAGTACTTC. The chain joins TRBV27 to TRBJ2-5; D tentatively reads TRBD1 or TRBD2 (6 bases each). Per the germline V gene, CDR1 is MNHEY and CDR2 is SMNVEV (reference sequence). The V end lost 6 bases, the J end lost 5 bases, and 13 bases lay between the germline ends. The CDR3 is made up of 13 amino acids.

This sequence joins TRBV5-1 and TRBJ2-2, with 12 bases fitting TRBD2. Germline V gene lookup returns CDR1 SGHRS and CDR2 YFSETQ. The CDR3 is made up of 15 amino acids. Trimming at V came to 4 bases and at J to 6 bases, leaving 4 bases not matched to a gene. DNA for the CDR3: TGCGCCAGCAGCATCGGGACTAGCGGGCCCGGGGAGCTGTTTTTT. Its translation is CASSIGTSGPGELFF.

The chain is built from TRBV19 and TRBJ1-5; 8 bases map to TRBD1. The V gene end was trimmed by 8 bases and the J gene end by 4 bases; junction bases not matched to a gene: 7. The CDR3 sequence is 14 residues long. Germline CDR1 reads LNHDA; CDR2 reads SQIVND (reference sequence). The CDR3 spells CASDWTGSNQPQHF. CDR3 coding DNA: TGTGCCAGTGATTGGACAGGGTCTAATCAGCCCCAGCATTTT.

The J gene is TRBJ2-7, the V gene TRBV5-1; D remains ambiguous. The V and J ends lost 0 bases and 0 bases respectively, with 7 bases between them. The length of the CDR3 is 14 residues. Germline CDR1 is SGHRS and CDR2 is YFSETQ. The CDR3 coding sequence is TGCGCCAGCAGCTTGGGCAGAGCCTCCTACGAGCAGTACTTC. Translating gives CASSLGRASYEQYF. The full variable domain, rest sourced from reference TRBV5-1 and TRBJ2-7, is KAGVTQTPRYLIKTRGQQVTLSCSPISGHRSVSWYQQTPGQGLQFLFEYFSETQRNKGNFPGRFSGRQFSNSRSEMNVSTLELGDSALYLCASSLGRASYEQYFGPGTRLTVT.

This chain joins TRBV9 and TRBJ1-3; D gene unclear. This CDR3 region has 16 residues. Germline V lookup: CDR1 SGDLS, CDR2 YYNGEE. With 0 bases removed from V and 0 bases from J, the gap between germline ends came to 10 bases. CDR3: CASSVDGTFSGNTIYF. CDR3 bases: TGTGCCAGCAGCGTAGACGGTACTTTCTCTGGAAACACCATATATTTT.